This T cell receptor (beta chain) was identified in a study of response to subunit inactivated influenza vaccine. Germline-derived CDR1 and CDR2 are SQVTM and ANQGSEA. With 7 bases clipped from V and 1 base from J, the junction kept 0 bases outside the gene matches. The CDR3 loop spans 11 amino acids. TCRdb reprocessed the RT-PCR reads with MiXCR, giving one entry per CDR3 protein. The sample shows roughly 540,000 distinct CDR3 sequences, approximately 20% of them seen only once. The sample also formed part of further work on T cells expressing NK-cell markers. That paper adds: As the method of synthesis, 5'RACE template switching with UMIs yielded TCR beta cDNA. Topping the CD3+CD56-NKG2C+ fraction as well were these clonotypes, in a handful of donors. HCMV specificity of expanded NKG2C+ T cell clones remained unclear.

This sequence originates from a man in his forties or fifties who received an inactivated influenza vaccine. This sample comprised CD4+ T cells sorted from PBMCs, obtained 12 days after vaccination. The rearrangement joins TRBV29-1 to TRBJ2-5, with 7 nucleotides matching TRBD2. The CDR3, as DNA: TGCAGCGGGGGGGGCCAAGAGACCCAGTACTTC. It translates to CSGGGQETQYF.